This T cell receptor (beta chain) stems from a study of TIL therapy for anti-PD-1-resistant metastatic lung cancer. This clone was detected once. The libraries were made with immunoSEQ v3. Using immunoSEQ multiplex PCR, the repertoire was profiled, and TCRdb retains in-frame clones only, with some absent. Altogether roughly 20,000 clones are present, under 90% being singletons, with the ten largest covering about 2.2%. Time point noted: pre-treatment sample, taken before nivolumab and TIL therapy. The sample consisted of blood, taken at baseline. The receptor's source is a person aged 25 to 85 with non-small cell lung cancer.

Here the CDR3 DNA reads TGTGCCAGCAGTTTTAGATCGGCAGAGGTGACTGCGAACTATGGCTACACCTTC. Translated: CASSFRSAEVTANYGYTF. The gene calls are TRBV27 and TRBJ1-2, with unresolved D. The germline CDR1 and CDR2 sequences are MNHEY and SMNVEV (reference sequence). V lost 3 bases and J lost 2, with 22 bases in between. The CDR3 spans 18 residues.